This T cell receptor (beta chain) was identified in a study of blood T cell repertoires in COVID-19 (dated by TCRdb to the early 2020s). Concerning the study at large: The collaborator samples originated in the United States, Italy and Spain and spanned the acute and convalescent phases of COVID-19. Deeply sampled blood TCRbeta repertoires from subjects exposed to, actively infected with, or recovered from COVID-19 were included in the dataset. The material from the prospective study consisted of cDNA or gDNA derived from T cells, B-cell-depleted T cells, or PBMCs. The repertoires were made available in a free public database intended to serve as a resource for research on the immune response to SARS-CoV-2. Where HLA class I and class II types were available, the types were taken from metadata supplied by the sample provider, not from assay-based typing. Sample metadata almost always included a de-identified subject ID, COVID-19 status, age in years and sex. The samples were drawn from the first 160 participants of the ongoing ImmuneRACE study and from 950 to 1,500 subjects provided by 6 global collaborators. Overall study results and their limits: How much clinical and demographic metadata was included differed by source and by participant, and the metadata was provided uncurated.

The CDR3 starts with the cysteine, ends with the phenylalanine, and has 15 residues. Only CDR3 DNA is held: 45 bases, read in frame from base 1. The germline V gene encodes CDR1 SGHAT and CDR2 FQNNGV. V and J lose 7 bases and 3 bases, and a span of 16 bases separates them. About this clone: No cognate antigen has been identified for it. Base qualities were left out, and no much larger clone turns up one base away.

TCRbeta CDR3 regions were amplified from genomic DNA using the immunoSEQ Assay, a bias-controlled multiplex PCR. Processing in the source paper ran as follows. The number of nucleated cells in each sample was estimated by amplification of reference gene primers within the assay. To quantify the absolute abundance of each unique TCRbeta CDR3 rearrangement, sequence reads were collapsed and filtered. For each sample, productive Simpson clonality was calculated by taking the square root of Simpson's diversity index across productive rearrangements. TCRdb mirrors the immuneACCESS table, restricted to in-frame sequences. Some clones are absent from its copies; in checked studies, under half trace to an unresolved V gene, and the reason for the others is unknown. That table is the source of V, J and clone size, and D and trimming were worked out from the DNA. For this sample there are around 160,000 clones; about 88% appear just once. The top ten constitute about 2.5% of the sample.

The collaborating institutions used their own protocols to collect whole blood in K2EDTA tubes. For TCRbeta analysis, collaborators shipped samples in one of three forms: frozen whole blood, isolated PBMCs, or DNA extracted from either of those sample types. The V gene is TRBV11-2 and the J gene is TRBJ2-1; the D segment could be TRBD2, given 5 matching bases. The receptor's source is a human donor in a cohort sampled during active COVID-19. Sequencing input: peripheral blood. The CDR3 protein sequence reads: CASTYERGNYNEQFF. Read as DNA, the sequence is TGTGCCAGCACCTACGAAAGAGGGAACTACAATGAGCAGTTCTTC.